This T cell receptor beta chain was captured by sequencing in a study of T cells in tumors after PD-1 blockade. Study details: Patients had no prior checkpoint blockade, systemic immunosuppressants, or anti-cancer therapy within 4 weeks. Daily vismodegib 150 mg continued in a subset of anti-PD-1-treated patients. Mean per blood sample: some 120,000 templates (about 21,000-270,000), around 38,000 unique clonotypes. Study-level results: Blood contained about 40% of the tumor's TCR clonotypes.

Sequencing used immunoSEQ multiplex PCR; TCRdb keeps in-frame clones, though not all of them. The data show around 50,000 clones, 79% seen once. The V end lost 6 bases, the J end lost 4 bases, and 15 bases lay between the germline ends. The CDR3 has 14 residues. Germline V CDR1 and CDR2: MNHEY, SVGAGI. About this clone itself: What it recognizes is unknown.

The J gene is TRBJ2-5, the V gene TRBV6-5; D might be TRBD2 (6 bases). This TCR came from a human donor with basal cell carcinoma. The sequencing used PBMCs, collected before anti-PD-1 treatment. The CDR3 loop reads CASRAGSTVETQYF. CDR3 in DNA: TGTGCCAGCAGGGCCGGGAGTACCGTAGAGACCCAGTACTTC.